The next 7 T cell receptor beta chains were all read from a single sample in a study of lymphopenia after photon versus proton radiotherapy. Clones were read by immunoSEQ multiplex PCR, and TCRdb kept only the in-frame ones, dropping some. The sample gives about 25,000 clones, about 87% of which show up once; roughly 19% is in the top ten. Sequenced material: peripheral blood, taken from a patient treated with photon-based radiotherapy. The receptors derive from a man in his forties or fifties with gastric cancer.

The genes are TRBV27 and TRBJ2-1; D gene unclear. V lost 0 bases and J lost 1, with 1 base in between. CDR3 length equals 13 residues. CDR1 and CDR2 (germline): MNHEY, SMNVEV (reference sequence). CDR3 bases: TGTGCCAGCAGTTTATCATCCTACAATGAGCAGTTCTTC. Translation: CASSLSSYNEQFF.

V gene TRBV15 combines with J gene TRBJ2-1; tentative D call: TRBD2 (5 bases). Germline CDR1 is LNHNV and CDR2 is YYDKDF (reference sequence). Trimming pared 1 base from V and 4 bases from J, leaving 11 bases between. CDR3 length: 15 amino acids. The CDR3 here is CATSRARGSYNEQFF. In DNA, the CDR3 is TGTGCCACCAGCAGAGCAAGAGGGTCATACAATGAGCAGTTCTTC.

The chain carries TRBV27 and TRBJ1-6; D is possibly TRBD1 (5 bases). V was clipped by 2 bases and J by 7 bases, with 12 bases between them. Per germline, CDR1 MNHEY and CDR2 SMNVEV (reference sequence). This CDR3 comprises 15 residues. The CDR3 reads CASSLSGTANSPLHF. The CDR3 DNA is TGTGCCAGCAGTTTAAGTGGGACGGCAAATTCACCCCTCCACTTT.

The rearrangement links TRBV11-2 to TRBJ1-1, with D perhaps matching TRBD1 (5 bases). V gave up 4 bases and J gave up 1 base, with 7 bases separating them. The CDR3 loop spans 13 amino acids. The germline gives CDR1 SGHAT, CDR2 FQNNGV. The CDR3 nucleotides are TGTGCCAGCAGCTCGCAGGGGAACACTGAAGCTTTCTTT. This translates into CASSSQGNTEAFF.

CDR3 loop: CASSPTGEVDTDTQYF. CDR3 coding DNA: TGTGCCAGCAGCCCAACAGGGGAGGTGGACACAGATACGCAGTATTTT. The chain recombines TRBV7-9 with TRBJ2-3; possibly TRBD1 for D (7 bases). This CDR3 is 16 amino acids long. The germline gives CDR1 SEHNR, CDR2 FQNEAQ (reference sequence). V was clipped by 5 bases and J by 2 bases, with 17 bases between them.

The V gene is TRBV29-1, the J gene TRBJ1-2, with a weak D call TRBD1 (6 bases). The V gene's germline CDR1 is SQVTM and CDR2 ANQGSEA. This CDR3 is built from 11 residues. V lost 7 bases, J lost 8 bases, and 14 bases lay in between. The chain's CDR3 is CSAYFQGGYTF. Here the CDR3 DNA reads TGCAGCGCCTACTTCCAGGGGGGCTACACCTTC.

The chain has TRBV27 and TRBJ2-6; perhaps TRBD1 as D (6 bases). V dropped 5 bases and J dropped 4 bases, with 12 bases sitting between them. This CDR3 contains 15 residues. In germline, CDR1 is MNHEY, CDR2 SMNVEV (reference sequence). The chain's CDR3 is CASSQTGLGANVLTF. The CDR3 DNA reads TGTGCCAGCAGTCAAACAGGGCTCGGGGCCAACGTCCTGACTTTC.